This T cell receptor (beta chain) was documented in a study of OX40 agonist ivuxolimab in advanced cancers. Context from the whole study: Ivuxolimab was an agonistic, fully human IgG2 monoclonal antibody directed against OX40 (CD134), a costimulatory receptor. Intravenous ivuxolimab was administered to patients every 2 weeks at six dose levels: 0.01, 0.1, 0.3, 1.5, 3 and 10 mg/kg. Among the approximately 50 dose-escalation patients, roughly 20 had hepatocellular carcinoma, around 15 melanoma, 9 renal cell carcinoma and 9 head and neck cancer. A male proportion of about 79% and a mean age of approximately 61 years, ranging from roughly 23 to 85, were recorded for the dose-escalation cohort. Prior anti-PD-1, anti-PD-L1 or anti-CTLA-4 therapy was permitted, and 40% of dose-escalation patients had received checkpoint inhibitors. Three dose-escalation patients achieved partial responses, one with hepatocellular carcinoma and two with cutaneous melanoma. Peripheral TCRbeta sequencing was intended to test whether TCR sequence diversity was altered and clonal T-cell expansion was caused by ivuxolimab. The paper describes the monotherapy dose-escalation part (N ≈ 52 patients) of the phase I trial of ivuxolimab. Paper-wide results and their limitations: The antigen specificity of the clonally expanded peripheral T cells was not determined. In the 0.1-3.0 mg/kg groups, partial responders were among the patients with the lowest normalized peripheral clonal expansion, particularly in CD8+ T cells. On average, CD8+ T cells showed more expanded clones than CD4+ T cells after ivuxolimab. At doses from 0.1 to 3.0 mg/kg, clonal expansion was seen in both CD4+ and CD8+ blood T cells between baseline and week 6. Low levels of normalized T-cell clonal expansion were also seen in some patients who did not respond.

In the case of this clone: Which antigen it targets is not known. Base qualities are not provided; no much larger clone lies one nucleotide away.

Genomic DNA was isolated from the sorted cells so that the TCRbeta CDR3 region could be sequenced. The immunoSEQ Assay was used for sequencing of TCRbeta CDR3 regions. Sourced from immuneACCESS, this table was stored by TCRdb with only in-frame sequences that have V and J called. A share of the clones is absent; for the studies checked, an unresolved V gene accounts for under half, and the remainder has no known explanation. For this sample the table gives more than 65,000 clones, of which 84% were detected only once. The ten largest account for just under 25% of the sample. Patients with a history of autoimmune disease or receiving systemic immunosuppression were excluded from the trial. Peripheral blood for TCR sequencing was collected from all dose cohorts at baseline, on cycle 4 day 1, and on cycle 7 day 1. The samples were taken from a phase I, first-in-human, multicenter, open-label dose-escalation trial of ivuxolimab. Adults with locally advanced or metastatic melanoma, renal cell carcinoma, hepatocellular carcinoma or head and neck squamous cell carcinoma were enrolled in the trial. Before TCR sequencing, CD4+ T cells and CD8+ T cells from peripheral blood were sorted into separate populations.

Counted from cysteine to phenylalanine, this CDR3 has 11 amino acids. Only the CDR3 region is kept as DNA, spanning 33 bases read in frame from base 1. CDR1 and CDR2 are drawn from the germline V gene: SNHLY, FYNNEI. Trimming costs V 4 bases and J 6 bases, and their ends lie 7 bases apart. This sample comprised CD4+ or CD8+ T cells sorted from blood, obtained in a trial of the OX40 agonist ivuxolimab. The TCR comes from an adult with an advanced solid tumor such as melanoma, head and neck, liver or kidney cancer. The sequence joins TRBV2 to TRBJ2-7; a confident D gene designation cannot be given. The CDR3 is CASSVETEQYF. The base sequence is TGTGCCAGCAGTGTGGAAACCGAGCAGTACTTC.